Here is one T cell receptor (beta chain) with its context. As yet, its antigen is unknown. The protocol was immunoSEQ multiplex PCR, while the TCRdb copy is restricted to in-frame clones and leaves out a portion. The repertoire has some 200,000 clones, roughly nine tenths of them found once; the top ten carry 3.4%. The germline CDR1 and CDR2 sequences are SEHNR and FQNEAQ (reference sequence). This CDR3 spans 14 amino acids. Trimming shortened V by 5 bases and J by 5 bases, and 15 bases separated the two germline ends. The data stem from a study of T cell responses to AZD1222 COVID-19 vaccine. General study points: White British people made up most donors, females outnumbered males, and clonal diversity was possibly underestimated.

This material consisted of peripheral blood, taken 28 days after the second AZD1222 dose. The V call is TRBV7-9, the J call TRBJ1-1; D call uncertain. The TCR comes from an adult who received the AZD1222 COVID-19 vaccine. The CDR3 loop reads CASSRVRGETEAFF. The CDR3 DNA sequence: TGTGCCAGCAGCCGTGTCCGGGGAGAGACTGAAGCTTTCTTT. The full variable domain, its missing parts supplied by reference TRBV7-9 and TRBJ1-1, is DTGVSQNPRHKITKRGQNVTFRCDPISEHNRLYWYRQTLGQGPEFLTYFQNEAQLEKSRLLSDRFSAERPKGSFSTLEIQRTEQGDSAMYLCASSRVRGETEAFFGQGTRLTVV.